This TCR beta chain was found in a study of a mutant IDH1 vaccine in newly diagnosed glioma. TCRdb's table, derived via immunoSEQ multiplex PCR, lists solely in-frame clones and lacks some. The sample records about 48,000 clones, approximately 80% being singletons. This clone was observed a few times. Antigen unknown. The CDR3 is made up of 14 amino acids. CDR1 and CDR2 (germline): MNHEY, SMNVEV (reference sequence). Between the trimmed V and J ends, which lost 4 bases and 2 bases, there was a span of 10 bases. Time point denoted: week 35, safety follow-up. Every single dose of the vaccine, 300 ug of mutant IDH1 20-mer peptide, came with topical imiquimod.

Sequences were derived from PBMCs, sampled from a glioma patient whose treatment included an IDH1 peptide vaccine. The TCR was taken from a man between 35 and 55 years old with glioma. The rearrangement uses TRBV27 and TRBJ2-3; D may be TRBD1 (5 bases). Written as DNA, the CDR3 is TGTGCCAGCAGTTGGCAGGGATTCACAGATACGCAGTATTTT. Its protein is CASSWQGFTDTQYF.